The clone carrying this T cell receptor (beta chain) occurred many times. These data are taken from a study of T cells in Graves' hyperthyroidism and ophthalmopathy. The blood was taken when hyperthyroidism was first diagnosed, before any ophthalmopathy symptoms showed up. This CDR3 has 17 amino acids. Trimming took 5 bases from V and 0 from J, leaving 17 bases between them. The germline gives CDR1 MNHEY, CDR2 SVGEGT. Amplification of TCR beta CDR3 regions used RNA as the template. HTBI primers were the set used in a first-round RT-PCR of the TCR CDR3. Each CDR3 protein is one row after TCRdb ran MiXCR on the multiplex PCR reads. This sample has some 250,000 distinct CDR3 sequences, with nearly 15% found just once.

The source of this sequence is a woman aged 50 to 65 with Graves' hyperthyroidism that later progressed to Graves' ophthalmopathy. The chain carries TRBV6-2 or TRBV6-3 and TRBJ2-1, with TRBD2 as a possible D gene (7 bases). Sequencing used blood. The CDR3 loop is CASSPPGGGSSYNEQFF. The CDR3 DNA sequence: TGTGCCAGCAGTCCCCCGGGGGGCGGGAGCTCCTACAATGAGCAGTTCTTC.